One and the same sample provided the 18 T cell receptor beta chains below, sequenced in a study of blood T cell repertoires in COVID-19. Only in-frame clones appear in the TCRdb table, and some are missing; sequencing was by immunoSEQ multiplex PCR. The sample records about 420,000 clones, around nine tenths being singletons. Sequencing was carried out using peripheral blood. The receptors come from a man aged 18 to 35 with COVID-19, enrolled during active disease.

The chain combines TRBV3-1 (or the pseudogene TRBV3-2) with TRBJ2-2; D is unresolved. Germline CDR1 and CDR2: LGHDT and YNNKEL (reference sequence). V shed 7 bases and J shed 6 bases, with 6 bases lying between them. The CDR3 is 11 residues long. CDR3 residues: CASNRAGELFF. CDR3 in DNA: TGTGCCAGCAACCGGGCCGGGGAGCTGTTTTTT.

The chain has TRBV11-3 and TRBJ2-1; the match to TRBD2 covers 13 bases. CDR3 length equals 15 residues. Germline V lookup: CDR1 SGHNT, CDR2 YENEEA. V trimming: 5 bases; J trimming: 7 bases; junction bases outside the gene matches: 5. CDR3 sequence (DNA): TGTGCCAGCAGCCCGAGACTAGCGGGGGGTAATGAGCAGTTCTTC. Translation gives CASSPRLAGGNEQFF. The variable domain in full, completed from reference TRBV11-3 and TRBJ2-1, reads EAGVVQSPRYKIIEKKQPVAFWCNPISGHNTLYWYLQNLGQGPELLIRYENEEAVDDSQLPKDRFSAERLKGVDSTLKIQPAELGDSAVYLCASSPRLAGGNEQFFGPGTRLTVL.

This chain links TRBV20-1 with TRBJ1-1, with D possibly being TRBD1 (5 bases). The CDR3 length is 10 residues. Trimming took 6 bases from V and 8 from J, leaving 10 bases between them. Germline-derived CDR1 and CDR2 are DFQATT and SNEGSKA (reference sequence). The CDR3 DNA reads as TGCAGTGCCAAAGGGGCAGAAGCTTTCTTT. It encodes CSAKGAEAFF.

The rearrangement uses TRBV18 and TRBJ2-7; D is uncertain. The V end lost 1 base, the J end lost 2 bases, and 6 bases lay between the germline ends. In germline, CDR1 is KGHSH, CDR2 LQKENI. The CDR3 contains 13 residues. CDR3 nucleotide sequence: TGTGCCAGCTCACCACTAACAGCCTACGAGCAGTACTTC. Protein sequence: CASSPLTAYEQYF.

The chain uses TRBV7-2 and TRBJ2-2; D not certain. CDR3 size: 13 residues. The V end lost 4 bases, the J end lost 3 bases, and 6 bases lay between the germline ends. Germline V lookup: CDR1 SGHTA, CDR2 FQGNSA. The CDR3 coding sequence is TGTGCCAGCAGCTCCACAGACACCGGGGAGCTGTTTTTT. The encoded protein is CASSSTDTGELFF.

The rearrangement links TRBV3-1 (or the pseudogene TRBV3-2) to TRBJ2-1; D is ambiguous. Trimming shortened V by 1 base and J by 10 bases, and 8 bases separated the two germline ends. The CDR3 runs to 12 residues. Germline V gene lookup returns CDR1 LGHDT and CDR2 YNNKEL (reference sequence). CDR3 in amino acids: CASSQVATEQFF. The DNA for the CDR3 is TGTGCCAGCAGCCAAGTAGCAACCGAGCAGTTCTTC.

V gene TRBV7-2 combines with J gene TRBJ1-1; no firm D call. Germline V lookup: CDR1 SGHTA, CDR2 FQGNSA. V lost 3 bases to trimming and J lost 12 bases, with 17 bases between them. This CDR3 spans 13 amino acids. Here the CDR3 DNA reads TGTGCCAGCAGCTTCAATCAGGAACCCAAAACTTTCTTT. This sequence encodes CASSFNQEPKTFF.

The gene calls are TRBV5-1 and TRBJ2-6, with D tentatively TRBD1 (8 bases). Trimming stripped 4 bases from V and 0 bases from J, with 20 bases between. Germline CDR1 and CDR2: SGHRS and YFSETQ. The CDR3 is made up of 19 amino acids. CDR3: CASSGGDRRTSSGANVLTF. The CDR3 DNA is TGCGCCAGCAGCGGGGGGGACAGGCGAACCAGCTCTGGGGCCAACGTCCTGACTTTC.

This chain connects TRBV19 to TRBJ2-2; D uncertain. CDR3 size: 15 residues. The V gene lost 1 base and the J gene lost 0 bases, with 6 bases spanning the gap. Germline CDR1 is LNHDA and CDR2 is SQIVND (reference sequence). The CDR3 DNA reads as TGTGCCAGTAGTATAGTGGCTGCGAACACCGGGGAGCTGTTTTTT. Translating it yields CASSIVAANTGELFF.

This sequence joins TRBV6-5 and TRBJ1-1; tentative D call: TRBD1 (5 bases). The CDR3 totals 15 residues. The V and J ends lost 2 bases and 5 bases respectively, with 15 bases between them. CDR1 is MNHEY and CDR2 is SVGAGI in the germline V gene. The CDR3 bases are TGTGCCAGCAGTTACGCCGGACGTCGGGGGACTGAAGCTTTCTTT. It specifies CASSYAGRRGTEAFF.

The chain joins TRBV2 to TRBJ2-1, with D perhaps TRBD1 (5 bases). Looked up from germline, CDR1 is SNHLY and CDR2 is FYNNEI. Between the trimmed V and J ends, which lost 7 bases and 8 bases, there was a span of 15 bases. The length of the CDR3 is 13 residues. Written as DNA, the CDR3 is TGTGCCAGCATGAGGACACCTAGGGATGAGCAGTTCTTC. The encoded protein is CASMRTPRDEQFF.

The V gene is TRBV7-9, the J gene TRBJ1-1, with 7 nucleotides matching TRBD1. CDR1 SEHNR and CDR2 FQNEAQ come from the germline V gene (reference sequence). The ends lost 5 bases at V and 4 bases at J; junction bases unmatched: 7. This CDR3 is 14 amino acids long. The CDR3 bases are TGTGCCAGCAGCCCACGACAGGGAGTCACTGAAGCTTTCTTT. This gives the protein CASSPRQGVTEAFF.

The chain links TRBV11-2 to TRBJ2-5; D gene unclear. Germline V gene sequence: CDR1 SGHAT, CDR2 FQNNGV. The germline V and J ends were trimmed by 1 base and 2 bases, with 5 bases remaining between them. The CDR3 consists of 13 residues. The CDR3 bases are TGTGCCAGCAGCTTAGCTCTTCAAGAGACCCAGTACTTC. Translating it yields CASSLALQETQYF.

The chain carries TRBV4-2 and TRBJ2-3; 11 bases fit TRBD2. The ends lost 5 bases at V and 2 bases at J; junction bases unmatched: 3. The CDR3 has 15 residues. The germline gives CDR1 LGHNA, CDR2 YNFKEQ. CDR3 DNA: TGTGCCAGCAGCGATAGCGGGGGGGCCACAGATACGCAGTATTTT. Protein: CASSDSGGATDTQYF.

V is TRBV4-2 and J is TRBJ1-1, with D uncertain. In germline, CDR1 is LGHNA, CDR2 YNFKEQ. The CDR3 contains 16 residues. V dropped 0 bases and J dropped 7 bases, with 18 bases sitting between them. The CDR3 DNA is TGTGCCAGCAGCCAAGATCAAGAGCTCTTGGGAGATGAAGCTTTCTTT. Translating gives CASSQDQELLGDEAFF.

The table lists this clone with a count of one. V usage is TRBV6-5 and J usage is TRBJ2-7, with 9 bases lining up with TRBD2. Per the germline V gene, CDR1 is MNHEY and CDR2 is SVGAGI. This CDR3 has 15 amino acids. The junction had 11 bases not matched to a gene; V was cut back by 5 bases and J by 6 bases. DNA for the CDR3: TGTGCCAGCAGTCCGCGGAGCGGGGGGCCACCCGAGCAGTACTTC. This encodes CASSPRSGGPPEQYF.

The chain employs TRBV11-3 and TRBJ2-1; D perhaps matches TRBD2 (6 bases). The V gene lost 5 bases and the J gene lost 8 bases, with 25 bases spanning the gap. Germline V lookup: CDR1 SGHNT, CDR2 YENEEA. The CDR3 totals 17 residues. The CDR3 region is CASSPPGNKGLLDEQFF. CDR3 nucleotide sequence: TGTGCCAGCAGCCCCCCGGGTAATAAGGGACTTCTCGATGAGCAGTTCTTC.

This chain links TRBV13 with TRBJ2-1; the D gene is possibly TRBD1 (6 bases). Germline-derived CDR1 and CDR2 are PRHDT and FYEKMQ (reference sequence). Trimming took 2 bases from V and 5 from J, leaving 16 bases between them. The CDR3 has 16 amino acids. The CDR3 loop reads CASSLSWMGAHNEQFF. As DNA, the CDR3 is TGTGCCAGCAGCTTATCGTGGATGGGGGCTCACAATGAGCAGTTCTTC.